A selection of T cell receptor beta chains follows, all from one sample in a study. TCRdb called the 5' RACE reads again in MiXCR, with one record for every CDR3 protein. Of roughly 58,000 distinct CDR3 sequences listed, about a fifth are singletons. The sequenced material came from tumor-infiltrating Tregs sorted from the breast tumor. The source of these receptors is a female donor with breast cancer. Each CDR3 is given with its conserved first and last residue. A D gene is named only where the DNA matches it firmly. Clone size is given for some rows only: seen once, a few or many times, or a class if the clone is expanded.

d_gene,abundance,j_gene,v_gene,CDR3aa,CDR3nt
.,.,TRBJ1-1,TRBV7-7,CASIYVAGLFRGPFF,TGTGCCAGCATCTACGTTGCAGGCCTTTTTCGAGGGCCTTTCTTT
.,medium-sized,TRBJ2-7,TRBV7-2,CASSSYREYYEQYF,TGTGCCAGCAGCTCGTACAGGGAATACTACGAGCAGTACTTC
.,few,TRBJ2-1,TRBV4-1,CASSLGTQDYNEQFF,TGCGCCAGCAGCCTCGGGACGCAGGACTACAATGAGCAGTTCTTC
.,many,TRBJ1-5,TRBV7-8,CASSMGENQPQHF,TGTGCCAGCAGCATGGGGGAGAATCAGCCCCAGCATTTT
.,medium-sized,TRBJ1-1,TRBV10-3,CAISEGAWGPNTEAFF,TGTGCCATCAGTGAGGGGGCGTGGGGACCTAACACTGAAGCTTTCTTT
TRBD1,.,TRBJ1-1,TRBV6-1,CASSEGWTGTSEAFF,TGTGCCAGCAGTGAAGGGTGGACAGGGACATCTGAAGCTTTCTTT
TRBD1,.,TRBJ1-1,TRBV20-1,CSARRQGARRTEAFF,TGCAGTGCTAGGCGACAGGGGGCTAGGCGGACTGAAGCTTTCTTT
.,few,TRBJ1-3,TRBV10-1,CASSESRSGNTIYF,TGCGCCAGCAGTGAGTCCAGGTCTGGAAACACCATATATTTT
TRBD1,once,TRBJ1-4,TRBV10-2,CASSPRGGGAEKLFF,TGTGCCAGCAGCCCCAGGGGAGGGGGCGCAGAAAAACTGTTTTTT
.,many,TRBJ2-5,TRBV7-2,CASSPLGSQETQYF,TGTGCCAGCAGCCCCTTAGGGAGCCAAGAGACCCAGTACTTC
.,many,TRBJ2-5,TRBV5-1,CASSFGDYQETQYF,TGCGCCAGCAGCTTCGGAGACTACCAAGAGACCCAGTACTTC
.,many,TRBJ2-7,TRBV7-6,CASSFGDGRYEQYF,TGTGCCAGCAGCTTCGGGGACGGTCGTTACGAGCAGTACTTC
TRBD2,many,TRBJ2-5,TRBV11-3,CASSLGGLAGETQYF,TGTGCCAGCAGCTTAGGAGGGCTAGCGGGAGAGACCCAGTACTTC
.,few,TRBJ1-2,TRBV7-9,CASGQAILYGYTF,TGTGCCAGCGGGCAGGCGATACTTTATGGCTACACCTTC
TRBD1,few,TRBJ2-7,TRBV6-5,CASRSTGQPYEQYF,TGTGCCAGCAGGTCGACAGGGCAACCCTACGAGCAGTACTTC
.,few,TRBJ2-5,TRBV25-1,CASSHRGARETQYF,TGTGCCAGCAGTCATCGGGGGGCAAGGGAGACCCAGTACTTC
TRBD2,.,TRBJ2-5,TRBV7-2,CASSRKASGIQTQYF,TGTGCCAGCAGCAGAAAGGCTAGCGGGATCCAGACCCAGTACTTC
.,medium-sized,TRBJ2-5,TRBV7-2,CASSLAWQGLKTQYF,TGTGCCAGCAGCTTAGCGTGGCAGGGGCTTAAGACCCAGTACTTC
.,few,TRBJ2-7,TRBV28,CASMSFKWDVTYEQYF,TGTGCCAGCATGTCTTTTAAGTGGGACGTCACCTACGAGCAGTACTTC